This T cell receptor beta chain was recorded in a study of T cells in pancreatic ductal adenocarcinoma. General study findings and limits: This surgical cohort overrepresents the minority presenting with early-stage disease. Compared with tumor, blood showed more total productive templates and 6.5 to 10-fold more clonotypes. No significant tumor-blood clonality difference; means were about 0.1 and 0.07.

This clone appeared a few times. Its antigen is not known. The selected patients with pancreatic ductal adenocarcinoma had surgery but no neoadjuvant therapy. Some clones are missing from TCRdb's copy, which holds only in-frame ones; the method was immunoSEQ multiplex PCR. This table holds several thousand clones, 85% to 90% found once. The CDR3 contains 18 residues. The J segment lost 5 bases and the V segment lost 7 bases, leaving 20 bases of the junction unmatched. CDR1 is LNHDA, CDR2 SQIVND, per germline (reference sequence). The chain links TRBV19 to TRBJ2-5, with 9 bases matching TRBD2. The receptor was isolated from a human donor with pancreatic ductal adenocarcinoma. The specimen was PBMCs. This CDR3 reads CASNTWPPAGGDRETQYF. CDR3 DNA sequence: TGTGCCAGTAATACCTGGCCTCCAGCGGGAGGTGATAGGGAGACCCAGTACTTC.